This TCR beta chain was captured by sequencing in a study of blood T cells in healthy people across ages. Notes on the study in general: In older individuals, TCR beta diversity per million T cells was lower, falling roughly linearly with age.

Of note for this clonotype: Its antigen is as yet unknown.

Per the germline V gene, CDR1 is ENHRY and CDR2 is SYGVKD. V lost 0 bases and J 4 bases, leaving 6 bases between the germline ends. This CDR3 region has 13 residues. Using a J-beta primer mix together with a sample-barcoded 5' primer, a second PCR was run for about 6 to 11 cycles. TCRdb re-called the 5' RACE reads with MiXCR, one entry per CDR3 protein. The top ten hold approximately 0.7% of the sample, which has over a million distinct CDR3 sequences, approximately 26% seen once. PBMCs were isolated at a quantity of at least 7 million per sample. The sample also formed part of further work on T cells of mothers and their children. That source notes: Each donor was one of three healthy Caucasian mothers or one of their six children.

The chain recombines TRBV10-3 with TRBJ2-5, with no clear D. Sequenced input: blood. The receptor was derived from a girl aged 2-10 years in good health. DNA of the CDR3: TGTGCCATCAGTGAGTCGCTGGGAGAGACCCAGTACTTC. This gives the protein CAISESLGETQYF.